The 22 T cell receptor beta chains below were found in one sample sequenced in a study of T-cell reconstitution after alpha-beta-depleted transplantation in children. This sample's TCRbeta library carried unique molecular identifier barcodes. TCRdb redid the calling of the PCR reads with MiXCR, one entry per CDR3 protein. The data hold approximately 300,000 distinct CDR3 sequences, with around 10% observed a single time. The sample was peripheral blood, taken 180 days after TCRalphabeta/CD19-depleted stem cell transplant. These receptors were obtained from a male patient between 2 and 15 years old who had a stem cell transplant for chronic granulomatous disease, so the T cells may come from the graft donor.

This clonotype was observed at least ten times. The V and J genes are TRBV10-1 and TRBJ2-1; 16 bases line up with TRBD2. The CDR3 has 17 residues. V trimming: 2 bases; J trimming: 6 bases; junction bases outside the gene matches: 4. The germline gives CDR1 WNHNN, CDR2 SYGVQD (reference sequence). The CDR3, as DNA: TGCGCCAGCAGTGAGGGGGGACTAGCGGGAGGGCCCAATGAGCAGTTCTTC. Translated: CASSEGGLAGGPNEQFF.

This clonotype was recorded many times. The chain is built from TRBV12-3 or TRBV12-4 and TRBJ2-7; 7 bases match TRBD1. The V and J ends lost 6 bases and 5 bases, in that order; junction bases with no gene match: 7. This CDR3 is 13 amino acids long. The CDR3, as DNA: TGTGCCAGCAGCCCCCGACAGGGCCACGAGCAGTACTTC. It translates to CASSPRQGHEQYF.

The chain joins TRBV7-8 to TRBJ2-4; D is undetermined. Germline V gene lookup returns CDR1 SGHVS and CDR2 FQNEAQ. The CDR3 consists of 15 residues. V was clipped by 5 bases and J by 0 bases, with 11 bases between them. The CDR3 bases are TGTGCCAGCAGCCCCGACCAATTAGCCAAAAACATTCAGTACTTC. It specifies CASSPDQLAKNIQYF.

This clonotype was counted ten times or more. The V and J genes are TRBV29-1 and TRBJ2-4; D call uncertain. The V and J ends lost 4 bases and 1 base respectively, with 11 bases between them. This CDR3 has 14 residues. CDR1 SQVTM and CDR2 ANQGSEA come from the germline V gene. In DNA form, the CDR3 reads TGCAGCGTTGTGGCTGCCCCGGCCAAAAACATTCAGTACTTC. As protein: CSVVAAPAKNIQYF. Together with reference TRBV29-1 and TRBJ2-4, the CDR3 gives the full variable domain: SAVISQKPSRDICQRGTSLTIQCQVDSQVTMMFWYRQQPGQSLTLIATANQGSEATYESGFVIDKFPISRPNLTFSTLTVSNMSPEDSSIYLCSVVAAPAKNIQYFGAGTRLSVL.

The V gene is TRBV4-2, the J gene TRBJ2-1; D remains ambiguous. Trimming took 10 bases from V and 6 from J, leaving 19 bases between them. CDR1 and CDR2 (germline): LGHNA, YNFKEQ. The CDR3 is 14 amino acids. CDR3 bases: TGTGCCATGGGCCTCGGCCTCCTCGTCAATGAGCAGTTCTTC. This codes for CAMGLGLLVNEQFF.

On this clonotype itself: A much larger clone differs from this one at a single base, so this may be a read error. This chain joins TRBV9 and TRBJ2-1; 7 bases align to TRBD1. Looked up from germline, CDR1 is SGDLS and CDR2 is YYNGEE. The CDR3 sequence is 18 residues long. J gave up 7 bases and V 4 bases, and 20 bases lay outside the gene matches. The CDR3 loop is CASSISPGSSGQANEQFF. CDR3 DNA sequence: TGTGCCAGCAGCATTTCCCCGGGGAGTTCCGGACAGGCAAATGAGCAGTTCTTC.

This clonotype appeared a few times. The V gene is TRBV30, the J gene TRBJ1-1, with 8 bases that match TRBD1. The CDR3 runs 13 residues. V lost 4 bases, J lost 6 bases, and 7 bases stayed unmatched. The germline V gene encodes CDR1 GTSNPN and CDR2 SVGIG (reference sequence). CDR3 sequence: CAWTGQGGAEAFF. CDR3 in DNA: TGTGCCTGGACCGGACAGGGAGGGGCTGAAGCTTTCTTT.

This clonotype was picked up many times. This sequence joins TRBV7-8 and TRBJ2-1; D unclear. CDR3 length: 15 amino acids. CDR1 is SGHVS and CDR2 is FQNEAQ in the germline V gene. The V end was cut by 4 bases, the J end by 0 bases, with 10 bases between. The CDR3 here is CASSSDSPSYNEQFF. The DNA for the CDR3 is TGTGCCAGCAGCTCAGACTCACCCTCCTACAATGAGCAGTTCTTC.

This clonotype was seen ten or more times. V gene TRBV5-1 combines with J gene TRBJ2-7; 9 bases align to TRBD1. This CDR3 comprises 16 residues. Germline CDR1 and CDR2: SGHRS and YFSETQ. J gave up 0 bases and V 4 bases, and 8 bases lay outside the gene matches. CDR3 region: CASSLAGTGSSYEQYF. CDR3 DNA sequence: TGCGCCAGCAGCCTCGCCGGGACAGGGAGCTCCTACGAGCAGTACTTC.

This clonotype was observed at least ten times. The chain employs TRBV24-1 and TRBJ2-3; the match to TRBD2 covers 13 bases. This CDR3 is built from 16 residues. Germline V gene sequence: CDR1 KGHDR, CDR2 SFDVKD. With 4 bases clipped from V and 5 bases from J, the junction kept 5 bases outside the gene matches. The CDR3 coding sequence is TGTGCCACCAGTGACCGGACTAGCGGGAGAAGAGATACGCAGTATTTT. It encodes CATSDRTSGRRDTQYF.

This clonotype was seen many times. The J gene is TRBJ2-5, the V gene TRBV12-3 or TRBV12-4; 10 bases line up with TRBD2. V shed 7 bases and J 1 base; nucleotides not matched to a gene: 3. The CDR3 length is 14 residues. CDR3 in DNA: TGTGCCAGCACTAGCGGGGGAGGCCAAGAGACCCAGTACTTC. It translates to CASTSGGGQETQYF.

In this sample, this clonotype turned up many times. One end of the junction does not line up with germline, which may come from a read error. The rearrangement links TRBV29-1 to TRBJ1-3; unclear D gene. This CDR3 contains 13 residues. Germline V CDR1 and CDR2: SQVTM, ANQGSEA. This chain's CDR3 is CSVEDGRGNTIYF. The CDR3 nucleotides are TGCAGCGTCGAAGACGGGCGGGGAAACACCATATATTTT. Using reference TRBV29-1 and TRBJ1-3 for the parts outside the CDR3, the full variable domain is SAVISQKPSRDICQRGTSLTIQCQVDSQVTMMFWYRQQPGQSLTLIATANQGSEATYESGFVIDKFPISRPNLTFSTLTVSNMSPEDSSIYLCSVEDGRGNTIYFGEGSWLTVV.

This clonotype was counted many times. The chain employs TRBV30 and TRBJ1-2; perhaps TRBD1 as D (6 bases). The germline CDR1 and CDR2 sequences are GTSNPN and SVGIG (reference sequence). The CDR3 runs to 12 residues. Deletions cut 5 bases from V and 2 bases from J, with 9 bases between. CDR3 nucleotides: TGTGCCTGGCACGACAGGAACTATGGCTACACCTTC. Amino acids: CAWHDRNYGYTF.

This clonotype was detected ten times or more. The rearrangement uses TRBV15 and TRBJ2-5, with a weak D call TRBD1 (8 bases). V was cut by 5 bases and J by 5 bases, with 18 bases left in between. This CDR3 has 15 amino acids. The V gene's germline CDR1 is LNHNV and CDR2 YYDKDF (reference sequence). In DNA form, the CDR3 reads TGTGCCACCAGCCTGTTGGGGGGGGACAGGGAGACCCAGTACTTC. Its protein is CATSLLGGDRETQYF.

This clonotype appeared many times. The CDR3 bases are TGTGCCAGCAGCTACCGGGACGTACCCTACGAGCAGTACTTC. This codes for CASSYRDVPYEQYF. The V and J genes are TRBV7-9 and TRBJ2-7; D might be TRBD1 or TRBD2, each matching 5 bases. V lost 4 bases and J 2 bases, leaving 12 bases between the germline ends. The CDR3 consists of 14 residues. CDR1 is SEHNR and CDR2 is FQNEAQ in the germline V gene (reference sequence).

At least ten counts were recorded for this clonotype. The chain carries TRBV20-1 and TRBJ2-7, with 10 bases matching TRBD1. J was trimmed by 5 bases and V by 5 bases; bases with no gene match: 6. Germline loops: CDR1 DFQATT, CDR2 SNEGSKA (reference sequence). The CDR3 is made up of 13 amino acids. This CDR3 is CSASGQGFHEQYF. The CDR3 DNA follows: TGCAGTGCTTCGGGACAGGGGTTCCACGAGCAGTACTTC.

In its sample, this clonotype was seen many times. The chain has TRBV9 and TRBJ2-1, with 8 bases that match TRBD2. The CDR3 length is 17 residues. V dropped 4 bases and J dropped 7; count of bases not matched to a gene: 16. Germline assignment: CDR1 SGDLS and CDR2 YYNGEE. CDR3 DNA: TGTGCCAGCAGCCACAACCCGACTAGCGTGGGGGGGAATGAGCAGTTCTTC. Amino acid sequence: CASSHNPTSVGGNEQFF.

The CDR3, as DNA: TGTGCCAGCAGCACCGTTCTAGCGGGAGGGTCTTACAATGAGCAGTTCTTC. It is translated as CASSTVLAGGSYNEQFF. The genes are TRBV7-2 and TRBJ2-1; 12 bases map to TRBD2. Trimming cost V 5 bases and J 4 bases; bases outside gene matches: 9. CDR1 is SGHTA and CDR2 is FQGNSA in the germline V gene. The CDR3 consists of 17 residues.

This clonotype has at least ten counts. The chain has TRBV6-5 and TRBJ2-5; D unresolved. CDR3 length: 14 residues. V lost 2 bases, J lost 2 bases, and 9 bases lay in between. Germline V gene sequence: CDR1 MNHEY, CDR2 SVGAGI. In DNA form, the CDR3 reads TGTGCCAGCAGTTACCAAGAGATACAAGAGACCCAGTACTTC. This gives the protein CASSYQEIQETQYF.

Turning to this clonotype: A read error may explain this, as a much larger clone is one base away. The chain couples TRBV7-2 to TRBJ2-6; D is undetermined. The CDR3 consists of 16 residues. Germline V gene lookup returns CDR1 SGHTA and CDR2 FQGNSA. The DNA of the CDR3 is TGTGTCAGCAGCTCCCAGACGGCTCGGGGGGCCAACGTCCTGACTTTC. Residues: CVSSSQTARGANVLTF.

This clonotype has at least ten counts. The J gene is TRBJ2-7, the V gene TRBV20-1; 8 nucleotides match TRBD2. Germline values: CDR1 DFQATT, CDR2 SNEGSKA (reference sequence). This CDR3 contains 13 residues. Germline trimming cut 3 bases from V and 5 bases from J; bases unmatched to any gene: 6. Written as DNA, the CDR3 is TGCAGTGCTAGGACGGGAGGGCCTGACGAGCAGTACTTC. Its protein product is CSARTGGPDEQYF.

This clonotype was seen at least ten times. The rearrangement uses TRBV20-1 and TRBJ2-3, with a possible D match to TRBD1 (7 bases). The CDR3 consists of 17 residues. Germline V gene sequence: CDR1 DFQATT, CDR2 SNEGSKA (reference sequence). Between the trimmed V and J ends, which lost 6 bases and 0 bases, there was a span of 22 bases. The CDR3 nucleotides read TGCAGTGCCAGGGGGGCTAGCGACGGGAAAAGCACAGATACGCAGTATTTT. It codes for CSARGASDGKSTDTQYF.